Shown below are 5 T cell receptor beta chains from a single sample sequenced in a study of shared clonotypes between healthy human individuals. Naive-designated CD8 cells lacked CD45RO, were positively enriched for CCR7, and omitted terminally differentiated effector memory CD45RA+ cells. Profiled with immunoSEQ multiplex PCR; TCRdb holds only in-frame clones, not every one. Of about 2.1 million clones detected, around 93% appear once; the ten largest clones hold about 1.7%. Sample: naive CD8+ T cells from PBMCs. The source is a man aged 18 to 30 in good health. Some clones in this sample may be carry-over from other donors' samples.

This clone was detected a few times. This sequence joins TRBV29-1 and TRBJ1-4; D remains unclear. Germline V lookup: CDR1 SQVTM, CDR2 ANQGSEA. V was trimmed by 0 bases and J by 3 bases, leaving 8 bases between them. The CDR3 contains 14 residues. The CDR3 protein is CSVEELRANEKLFF. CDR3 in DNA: TGCAGCGTTGAAGAATTGAGGGCTAATGAAAAACTGTTTTTT.

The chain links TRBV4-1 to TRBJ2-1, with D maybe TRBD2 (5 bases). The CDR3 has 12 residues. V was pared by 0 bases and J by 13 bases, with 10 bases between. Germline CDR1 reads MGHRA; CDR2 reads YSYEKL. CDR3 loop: CASSQDGSPQFF. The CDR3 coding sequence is TGCGCCAGCAGCCAAGATGGGAGTCCCCAGTTCTTC.

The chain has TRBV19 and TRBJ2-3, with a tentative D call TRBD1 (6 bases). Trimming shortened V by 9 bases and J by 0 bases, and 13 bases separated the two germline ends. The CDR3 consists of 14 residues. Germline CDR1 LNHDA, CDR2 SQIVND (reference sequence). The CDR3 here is CASETGHSTDTQYF. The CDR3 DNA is TGTGCCAGCGAGACAGGCCACAGCACAGATACGCAGTATTTT. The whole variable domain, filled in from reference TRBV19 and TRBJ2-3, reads DGGITQSPKYLFRKEGQNVTLSCEQNLNHDAMYWYRQDPGQGLRLIYYSQIVNDFQKGDIAEGYSVSREKKESFPLTVTSAQKNPTAFYLCASETGHSTDTQYFGPGTRLTVL.

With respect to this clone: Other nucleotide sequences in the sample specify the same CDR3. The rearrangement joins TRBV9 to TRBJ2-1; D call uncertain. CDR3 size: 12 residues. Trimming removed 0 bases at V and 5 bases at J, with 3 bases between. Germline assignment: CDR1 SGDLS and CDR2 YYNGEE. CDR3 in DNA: TGTGCCAGCAGCGTAGCTGACAATGAGCAGTTCTTC. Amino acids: CASSVADNEQFF.

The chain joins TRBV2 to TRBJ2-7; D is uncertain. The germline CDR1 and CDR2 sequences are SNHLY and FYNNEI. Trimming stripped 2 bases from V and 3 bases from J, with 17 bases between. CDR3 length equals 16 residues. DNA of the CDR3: TGTGCCAGCAGTGAAAATGAAGACCGCCCGAGCTACGAGCAGTACTTC. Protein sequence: CASSENEDRPSYEQYF.